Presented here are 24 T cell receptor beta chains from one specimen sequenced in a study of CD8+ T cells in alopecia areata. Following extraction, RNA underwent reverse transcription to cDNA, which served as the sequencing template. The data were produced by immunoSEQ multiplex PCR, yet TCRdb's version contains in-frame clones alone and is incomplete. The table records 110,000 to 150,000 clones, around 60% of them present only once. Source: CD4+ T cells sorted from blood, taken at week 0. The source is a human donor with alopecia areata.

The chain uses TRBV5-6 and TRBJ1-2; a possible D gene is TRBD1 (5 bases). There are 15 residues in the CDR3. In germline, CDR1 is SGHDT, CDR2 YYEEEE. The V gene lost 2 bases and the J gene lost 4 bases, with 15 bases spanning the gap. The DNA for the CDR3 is TGTGCCAGCAGCTTCCCGGTGGCAGGGATCTATGGCTACACCTTC. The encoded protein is CASSFPVAGIYGYTF.

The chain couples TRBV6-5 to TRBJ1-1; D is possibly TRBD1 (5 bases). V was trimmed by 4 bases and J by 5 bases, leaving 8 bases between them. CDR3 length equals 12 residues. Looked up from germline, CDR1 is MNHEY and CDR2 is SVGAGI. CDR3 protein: CASSSGVTEAFF. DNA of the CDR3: TGTGCCAGCAGTTCGGGGGTAACTGAAGCTTTCTTT.

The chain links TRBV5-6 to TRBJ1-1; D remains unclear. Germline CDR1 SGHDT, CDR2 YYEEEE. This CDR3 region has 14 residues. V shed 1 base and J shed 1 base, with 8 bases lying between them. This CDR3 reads CASSLFLKNTEAFF. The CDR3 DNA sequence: TGTGCCAGCAGCTTGTTTCTGAAGAACACTGAAGCTTTCTTT. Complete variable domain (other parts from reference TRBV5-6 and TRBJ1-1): DAGVTQSPTHLIKTRGQQVTLRCSPKSGHDTVSWYQQALGQGPQFIFQYYEEEERQRGNFPDRFSGHQFPNYSSELNVNALLLGDSALYLCASSLFLKNTEAFFGQGTRLTVV.

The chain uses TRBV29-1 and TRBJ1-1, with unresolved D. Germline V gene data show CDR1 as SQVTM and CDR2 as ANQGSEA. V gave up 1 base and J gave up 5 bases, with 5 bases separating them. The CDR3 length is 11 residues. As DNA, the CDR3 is TGCAGCGTTGAAGTGGGGACTGAAGCTTTCTTT. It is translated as CSVEVGTEAFF.

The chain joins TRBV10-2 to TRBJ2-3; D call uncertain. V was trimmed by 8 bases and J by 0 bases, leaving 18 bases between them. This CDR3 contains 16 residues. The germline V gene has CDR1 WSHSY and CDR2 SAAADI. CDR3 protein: CASPRRLWKSTDTQYF. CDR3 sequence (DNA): TGCGCCAGCCCCCGGCGGCTCTGGAAGAGCACAGATACGCAGTATTTT.

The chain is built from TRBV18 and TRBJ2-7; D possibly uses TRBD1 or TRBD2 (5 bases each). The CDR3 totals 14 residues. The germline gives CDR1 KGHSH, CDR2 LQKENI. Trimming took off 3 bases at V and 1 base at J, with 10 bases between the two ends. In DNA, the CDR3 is TGTGCCAGCTCACCGGAGAGGGGATCCTACGAGCAGTACTTC. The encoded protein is CASSPERGSYEQYF.

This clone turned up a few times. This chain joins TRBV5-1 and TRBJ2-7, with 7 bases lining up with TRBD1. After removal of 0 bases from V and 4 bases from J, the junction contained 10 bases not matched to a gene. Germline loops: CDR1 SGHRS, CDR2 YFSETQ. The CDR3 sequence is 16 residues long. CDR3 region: CASSLGPGTDIYEQYF. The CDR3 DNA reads TGCGCCAGCAGCTTGGGCCCCGGGACAGACATTTACGAGCAGTACTTC.

The CDR3 region is CASSQINQPQHF. CDR3 nucleotide sequence: TGCGCCAGCAGTCAGATTAATCAGCCCCAGCATTTT. The chain combines TRBV10-2 with TRBJ1-5, with unresolved D. The V gene lost 5 bases and the J gene lost 4 bases, with 6 bases spanning the gap. Germline V gene sequence: CDR1 WSHSY, CDR2 SAAADI. CDR3 length equals 12 residues.

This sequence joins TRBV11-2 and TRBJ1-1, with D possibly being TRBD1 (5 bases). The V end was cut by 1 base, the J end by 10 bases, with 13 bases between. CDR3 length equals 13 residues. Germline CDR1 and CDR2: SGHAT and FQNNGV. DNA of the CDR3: TGTGCCAGCAGCTTAGTGAGGGGAGTAGGAGCTTTCTTT. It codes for CASSLVRGVGAFF.

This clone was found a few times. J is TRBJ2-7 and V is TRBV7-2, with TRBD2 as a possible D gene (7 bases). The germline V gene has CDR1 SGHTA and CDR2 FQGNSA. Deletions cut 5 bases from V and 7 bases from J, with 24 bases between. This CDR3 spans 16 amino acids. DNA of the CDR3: TGTGCCAGCAGCCCAACCTCGGACCGGGGGGCGCGGGAGCAGTACTTC. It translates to CASSPTSDRGAREQYF.

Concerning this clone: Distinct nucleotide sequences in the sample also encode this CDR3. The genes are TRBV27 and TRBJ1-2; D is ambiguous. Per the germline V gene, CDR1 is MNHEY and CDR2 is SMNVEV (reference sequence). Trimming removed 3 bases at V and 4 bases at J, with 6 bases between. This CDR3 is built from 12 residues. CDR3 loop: CASSLAGYGYTF. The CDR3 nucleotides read TGTGCCAGCAGTTTGGCGGGCTATGGCTACACCTTC.

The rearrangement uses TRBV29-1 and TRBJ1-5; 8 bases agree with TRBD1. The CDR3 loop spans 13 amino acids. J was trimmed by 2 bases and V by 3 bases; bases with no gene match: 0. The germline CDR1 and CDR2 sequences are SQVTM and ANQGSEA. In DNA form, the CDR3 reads TGCAGCGTTGAGACAGGGGGCAATCAGCCCCAGCATTTT. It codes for CSVETGGNQPQHF.

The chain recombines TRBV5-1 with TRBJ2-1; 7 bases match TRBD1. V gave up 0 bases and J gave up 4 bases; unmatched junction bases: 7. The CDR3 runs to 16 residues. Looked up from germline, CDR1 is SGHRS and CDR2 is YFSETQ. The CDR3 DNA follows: TGCGCCAGCAGCTTGGACACAGGGGACGTTTACAATGAGCAGTTCTTC. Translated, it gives CASSLDTGDVYNEQFF.

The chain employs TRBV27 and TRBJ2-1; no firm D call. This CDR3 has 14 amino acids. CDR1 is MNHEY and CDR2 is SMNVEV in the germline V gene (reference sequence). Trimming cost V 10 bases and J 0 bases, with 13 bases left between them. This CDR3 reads CATRTRSSYNEQFF. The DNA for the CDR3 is TGTGCCACCAGAACCCGAAGCTCCTACAATGAGCAGTTCTTC.

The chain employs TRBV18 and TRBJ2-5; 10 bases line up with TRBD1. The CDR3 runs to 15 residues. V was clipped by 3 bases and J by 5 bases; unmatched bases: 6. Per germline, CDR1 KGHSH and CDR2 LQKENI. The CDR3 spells CASSPWTGGLETQYF. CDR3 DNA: TGTGCCAGCTCACCGTGGACAGGGGGGCTGGAGACCCAGTACTTC.

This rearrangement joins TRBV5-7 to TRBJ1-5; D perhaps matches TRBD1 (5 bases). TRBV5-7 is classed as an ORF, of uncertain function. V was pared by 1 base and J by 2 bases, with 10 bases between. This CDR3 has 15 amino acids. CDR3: CASSLRGSGNQPQHF. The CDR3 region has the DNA TGTGCCAGCAGCTTGCGGGGGTCGGGCAATCAGCCCCAGCATTTT.

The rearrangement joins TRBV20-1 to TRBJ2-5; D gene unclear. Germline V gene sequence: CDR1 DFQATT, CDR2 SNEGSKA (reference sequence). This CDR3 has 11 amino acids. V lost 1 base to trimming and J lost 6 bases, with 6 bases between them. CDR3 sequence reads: CSARVGKTQYF. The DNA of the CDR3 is TGCAGTGCTAGAGTTGGGAAGACCCAGTACTTC.

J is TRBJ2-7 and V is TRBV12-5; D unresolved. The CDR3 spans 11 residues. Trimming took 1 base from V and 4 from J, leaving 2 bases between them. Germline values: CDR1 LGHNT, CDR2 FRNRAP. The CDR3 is CASGLGYEQYF. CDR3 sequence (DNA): TGTGCTAGTGGTTTGGGGTACGAGCAGTACTTC.

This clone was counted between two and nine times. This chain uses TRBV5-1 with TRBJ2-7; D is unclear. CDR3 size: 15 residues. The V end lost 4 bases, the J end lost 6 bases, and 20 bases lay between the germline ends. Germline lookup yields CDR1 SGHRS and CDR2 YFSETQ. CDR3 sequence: CASSPDGSAVGEQYF. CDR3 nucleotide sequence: TGCGCCAGCAGCCCAGATGGGTCTGCCGTCGGCGAGCAGTACTTC. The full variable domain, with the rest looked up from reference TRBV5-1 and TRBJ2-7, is KAGVTQTPRYLIKTRGQQVTLSCSPISGHRSVSWYQQTPGQGLQFLFEYFSETQRNKGNFPGRFSGRQFSNSRSEMNVSTLELGDSALYLCASSPDGSAVGEQYFGPGTRLTVT.

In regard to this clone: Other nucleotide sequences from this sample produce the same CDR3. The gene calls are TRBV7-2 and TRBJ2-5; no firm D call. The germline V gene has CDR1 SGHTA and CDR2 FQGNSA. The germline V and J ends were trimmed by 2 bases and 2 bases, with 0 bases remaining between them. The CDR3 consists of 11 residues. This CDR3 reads CASSLQETQYF. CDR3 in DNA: TGTGCCAGCAGCTTACAAGAGACCCAGTACTTC.

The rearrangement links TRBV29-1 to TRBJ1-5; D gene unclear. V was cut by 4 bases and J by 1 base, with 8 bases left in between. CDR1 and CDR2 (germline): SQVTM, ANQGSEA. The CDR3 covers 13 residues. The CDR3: CSVGFGSNQPQHF. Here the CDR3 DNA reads TGCAGCGTTGGGTTCGGGAGCAATCAGCCCCAGCATTTT. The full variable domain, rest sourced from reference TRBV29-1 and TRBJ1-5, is SAVISQKPSRDICQRGTSLTIQCQVDSQVTMMFWYRQQPGQSLTLIATANQGSEATYESGFVIDKFPISRPNLTFSTLTVSNMSPEDSSIYLCSVGFGSNQPQHFGDGTRLSIL.

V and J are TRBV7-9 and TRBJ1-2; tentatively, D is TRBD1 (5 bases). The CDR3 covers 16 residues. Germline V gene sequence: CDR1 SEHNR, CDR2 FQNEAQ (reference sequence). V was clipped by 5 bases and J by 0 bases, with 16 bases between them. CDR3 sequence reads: CASSLHPGAPNYGYTF. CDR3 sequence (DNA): TGTGCCAGCAGCCTCCACCCCGGGGCCCCTAACTATGGCTACACCTTC.

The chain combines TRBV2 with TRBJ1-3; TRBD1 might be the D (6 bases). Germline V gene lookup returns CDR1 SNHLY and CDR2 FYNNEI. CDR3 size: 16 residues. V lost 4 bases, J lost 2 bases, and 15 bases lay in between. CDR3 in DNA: TGTGCCAGCAGTGCCAGAACAGGGTCAACTGGAAACACCATATATTTT. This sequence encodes CASSARTGSTGNTIYF.

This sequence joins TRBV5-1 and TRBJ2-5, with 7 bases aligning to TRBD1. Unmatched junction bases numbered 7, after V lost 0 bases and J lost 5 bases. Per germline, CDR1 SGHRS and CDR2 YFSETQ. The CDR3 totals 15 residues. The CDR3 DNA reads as TGCGCCAGCAGCTTGGAGGGGGCCTCCTGGGAGACCCAGTACTTC. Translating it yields CASSLEGASWETQYF.